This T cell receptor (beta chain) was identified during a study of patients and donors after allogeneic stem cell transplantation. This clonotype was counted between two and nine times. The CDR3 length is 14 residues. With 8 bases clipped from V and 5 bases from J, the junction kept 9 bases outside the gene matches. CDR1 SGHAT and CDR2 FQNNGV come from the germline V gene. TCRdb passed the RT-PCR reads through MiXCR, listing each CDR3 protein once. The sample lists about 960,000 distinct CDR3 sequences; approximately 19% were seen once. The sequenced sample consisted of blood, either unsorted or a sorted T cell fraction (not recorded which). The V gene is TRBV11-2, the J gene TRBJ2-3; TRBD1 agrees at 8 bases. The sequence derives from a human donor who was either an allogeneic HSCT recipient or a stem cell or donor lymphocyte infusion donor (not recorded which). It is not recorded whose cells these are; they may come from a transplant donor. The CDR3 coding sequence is TGTGCCAGCGAGGCAGGGGGCGCGGGAGATACGCAGTATTTT. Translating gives CASEAGGAGDTQYF.